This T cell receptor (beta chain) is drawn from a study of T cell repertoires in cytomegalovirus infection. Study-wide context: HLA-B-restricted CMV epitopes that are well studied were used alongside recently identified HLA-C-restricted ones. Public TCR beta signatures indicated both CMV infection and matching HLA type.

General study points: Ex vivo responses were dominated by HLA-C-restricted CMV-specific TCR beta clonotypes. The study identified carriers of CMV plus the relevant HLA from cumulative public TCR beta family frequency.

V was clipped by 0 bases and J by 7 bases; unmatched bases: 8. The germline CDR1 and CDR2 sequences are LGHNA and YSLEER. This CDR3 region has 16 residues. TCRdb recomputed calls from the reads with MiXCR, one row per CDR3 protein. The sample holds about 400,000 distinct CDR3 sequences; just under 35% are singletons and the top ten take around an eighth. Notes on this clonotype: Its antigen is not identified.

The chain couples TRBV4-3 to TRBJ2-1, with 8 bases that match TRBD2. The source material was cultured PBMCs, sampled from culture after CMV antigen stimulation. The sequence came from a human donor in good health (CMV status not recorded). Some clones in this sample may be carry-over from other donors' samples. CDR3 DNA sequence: TGCGCCAGCAGCCAAGACGCGGTAGCGGGAAGGAATGAGCAGTTCTTC. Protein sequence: CASSQDAVAGRNEQFF.